A selection of T cell receptor beta chains follows, all from one sample in a study of cytomegalovirus exposure and HLA in healthy donors. Sequencing was performed with immunoSEQ multiplex PCR; in TCRdb, only in-frame clones are kept and a portion is missing. This sample has more than 150,000 clones; 85% to 90% occur once, and the top ten carry around 3%. The sample taken for sequencing was PBMCs. Source of these receptors: a man between 18 and 35 years old in good health and CMV-seronegative. Both conserved end residues are part of each CDR3. D genes are given only for firm matches.

TRBJ2-5 . TRBV7-2 CASSLALKETQYF
TRBJ2-5 TRBD2 TRBV11-2 CASSLGLAAETQYF
TRBJ2-1 . TRBV28 CASINGGSSYNEQFF
TRBJ2-1 . TRBV10-3 CATAAVEANNEQFF
TRBJ2-1 . TRBV10-3 CAISDPDSSSYNEQFF
TRBJ2-1 . TRBV29-1 CSVSFSSYNEQFF
TRBJ2-7 TRBD2 TRBV19 CASSIGSGATYEQYF
TRBJ2-1 TRBD2 TRBV7-8 CASSPRTSGTGQFF
TRBJ1-1 TRBD1 TRBV9 CASSVGTGNTEAFF
TRBJ2-5 . TRBV27 CASSLYGGMGQETQYF
TRBJ1-1 TRBD1 TRBV5-4 CASSLSQGAFTEAFF
TRBJ2-3 TRBD2 TRBV7-9 CASSLAWLAGYTGTQYF
TRBJ1-1 . TRBV28 CASSLRQLNTEAFF
TRBJ2-3 . TRBV29-1 CSQYFADTQYF
TRBJ1-3 . TRBV27 CASSLQGSGNTIYF
TRBJ1-2 . TRBV19 CAGSIQPGNYGYTF
TRBJ2-7 TRBD2 TRBV6-5 CASSFRGLAEPYEQYF
TRBJ1-2 . TRBV2 CAIPPRQYGYTF
TRBJ2-2 . TRBV27 CASSLIKNSKVTGELFF
TRBJ2-7 . TRBV10-1 CASRKTEEGEQYF
TRBJ1-2 . TRBV5-1 CASSLDGGRYGYTF
TRBJ1-3 . TRBV7-2 CASSLNARGSGNTIYF
TRBJ2-5 TRBD2 TRBV7-7 CASSLASGITSGEKETQYF
TRBJ2-3 . TRBV10-3 CAISIGPSRDTQYF